This TCR beta chain was recovered during a study of neurological immune-mediated disorders. The ends were cut back, 0 bases at V and 2 bases at J, with 11 bases in the middle. The germline gives CDR1 SGHKS, CDR2 YYEKEE (reference sequence). The CDR3 totals 15 residues. TCRdb redid the calling of the 5' RACE reads with MiXCR, one entry per CDR3 protein. The data contain about 38,000 distinct CDR3 sequences, under 14% of them singletons. This clonotype was recorded many times. Material for sequencing was CD4+ T cells from blood. This chain links TRBV5-5 with TRBJ1-1, with D hard to call. The TCR sequence derives from a woman aged 25 to 39 with HTLV-1-associated myelopathy (HAM/TSP). In nucleotides, the CDR3 is TGTGCCAGCAGCTTGGGTGTCCGGGAAAACACTGAAGCTTTCTTT. Translating gives CASSLGVRENTEAFF. Variable domain in full (rest from reference TRBV5-5 and TRBJ1-1): DAGVTQSPTHLIKTRGQQVTLRCSPISGHKSVSWYQQVLGQGPQFIFQYYEKEERGRGNFPDRFSARQFPNYSSELNVNALLLGDSALYLCASSLGVRENTEAFFGQGTRLTVV.